Following are 30 T cell receptor beta chains from one sample sequenced in a study of human T cells and chemical hapten exposure. As for time point: patch test 1, 2 weeks after DPC sensitization. The treatment is: therapeutic diphenylcyclopropenone sensitization with weekly scalp DPC. TCRdb redid the calling of the RACE reads with MiXCR, one entry per CDR3 protein. The sample has 75,000 to 100,000 distinct CDR3 sequences, roughly an eighth seen once; the top ten hold 2.1%. The sequencing used whole blood, collected in connection with sensitization to the hapten diphenylcyclopropenone (DPC). The receptors originated from a woman aged 40 to 55 with alopecia areata. Some clones in this sample may be carry-over from other donors' samples.

The chain employs TRBV28 and TRBJ2-1, with D unclear. V lost 3 bases and J lost 0, with 15 bases in between. CDR3 length equals 17 residues. From germline, CDR1 is MDHEN and CDR2 SYDVKM. The chain's CDR3 is CASSFGFRPGSYNEQFF. CDR3 DNA: TGTGCCAGCAGTTTCGGGTTTCGCCCAGGCTCCTACAATGAGCAGTTCTTC.

This clonotype has a count of ten or more. The chain is built from TRBV7-8 and TRBJ1-6; D is unresolved. CDR1 SGHVS and CDR2 FQNEAQ come from the germline V gene. The V gene lost 2 bases and the J gene lost 7 bases, with 12 bases spanning the gap. This CDR3 contains 15 residues. Here the CDR3 DNA reads TGTGCCAGCAGCTTACTAGGGCTCCAGAATTCACCCCTCCACTTT. It translates to CASSLLGLQNSPLHF.

At least ten counts were recorded for this clonotype. V is TRBV20-1 and J is TRBJ2-2; D possibly corresponds to TRBD2 (5 bases). The CDR3 extends over 16 amino acids. V lost 4 bases to trimming and J lost 4 bases, with 19 bases between them. Germline CDR1 is DFQATT and CDR2 is SNEGSKA (reference sequence). CDR3 protein: CSATPGAPGLTGELFF. The DNA of the CDR3 is TGCAGTGCTACTCCAGGAGCGCCAGGACTCACCGGGGAGCTGTTTTTT.

In this sample, this clonotype turned up many times. The V call is TRBV12-3 or TRBV12-4, the J call TRBJ1-6, with 12 nucleotides matching TRBD1. There are 14 residues in the CDR3. V dropped 4 bases and J dropped 10; count of bases not matched to a gene: 2. CDR3 DNA sequence: TGTGCCAGCAGTTCCGGGACAGGGGGCTCACCCCTCCACTTT. Its translation: CASSSGTGGSPLHF.

This clonotype was counted many times. One junction end does not reproduce the germline sequence, and a read error may be involved. The genes are TRBV7-7 and TRBJ2-3; D possibly corresponds to TRBD2 (5 bases). The CDR3 totals 14 residues. The germline gives CDR1 SSHAT, CDR2 FNYEAQ (reference sequence). The chain's CDR3 is CASSLNLATDTQYF. In DNA, the CDR3 is TGTGCTAGCAGCTTAAATCTAGCCACAGATACGCAGTATTTT.

This clonotype has just a few counts. The chain links TRBV24-1 to TRBJ2-1, with 11 bases fitting TRBD1. CDR1 and CDR2 (germline): KGHDR, SFDVKD. J was trimmed by 7 bases and V by 5 bases; bases with no gene match: 9. This CDR3 contains 16 residues. The chain's CDR3 is CATSAIGTGGGNEQFF. The DNA of the CDR3 is TGTGCCACCAGTGCCATCGGGACAGGGGGTGGGAATGAGCAGTTCTTC.

The chain has TRBV20-1 and TRBJ2-3, with 11 bases matching TRBD2. The CDR3 totals 12 residues. Germline assignment: CDR1 DFQATT and CDR2 SNEGSKA (reference sequence). In DNA form, the CDR3 reads TGCAGACCGGGACTAGCGGACCATACGCAGTATTTT. This encodes CRPGLADHTQYF.

This sequence joins TRBV5-1 and TRBJ2-1; D is uncertain. V shed 4 bases and J shed 6 bases, with 20 bases lying between them. CDR3 length: 16 residues. Germline V gives CDR1 SGHRS, CDR2 YFSETQ. CDR3 amino acids: CASSPATITAINEQFF. DNA for the CDR3: TGCGCCAGCAGCCCGGCCACGATAACGGCCATCAATGAGCAGTTCTTC.

Many counts were recorded for this clonotype. The chain combines TRBV24-1 with TRBJ2-7; D may correspond to TRBD1 or TRBD2 (5 bases each). The CDR3 is made up of 11 amino acids. The germline CDR1 and CDR2 sequences are KGHDR and SFDVKD. Trimming left V 5 bases short and J 5 bases short, with 6 bases between. DNA for the CDR3: TGTGCCACCAGTGGAGGGGACGAGCAGTACTTC. It translates to CATSGGDEQYF.

In its sample, this clonotype was seen a few times. The rearrangement joins TRBV28 to TRBJ1-2; 11 bases map to TRBD1. Germline V CDR1 and CDR2: MDHEN, SYDVKM. The CDR3 extends over 16 amino acids. Trimming at V came to 7 bases and at J to 4 bases, leaving 11 bases not matched to a gene. In DNA form, the CDR3 reads TGTGCCAGCAAGCGGGACAGGGGGGCCCCTGGCTATGGCTACACCTTC. Protein product: CASKRDRGAPGYGYTF.

The chain carries TRBV29-1 and TRBJ2-7; TRBD2 aligns across 13 bases. V was pared by 5 bases and J by 1 base, with 5 bases of the junction left unmatched. From germline, CDR1 is SQVTM and CDR2 ANQGSEA. This CDR3 comprises 15 residues. This CDR3 reads CSVLPGLAGSYEQYF. CDR3 in DNA: TGCAGCGTTTTACCGGGACTAGCGGGATCCTACGAGCAGTACTTC.

This clonotype was counted a few times. This chain uses TRBV6-6 with TRBJ2-7, with 8 bases that match TRBD1. The CDR3 has 16 residues. CDR1 MNHNY and CDR2 SVGAGI come from the germline V gene (reference sequence). V lost 1 base, J lost 3 bases, and 8 bases stayed unmatched. The CDR3 is CASSYLPGTGNYEQYF. The CDR3 DNA reads as TGTGCCAGCAGTTACTTGCCCGGGACAGGAAACTACGAGCAGTACTTC.

The V call is TRBV5-1, the J call TRBJ2-5; D tentatively reads TRBD1 or TRBD2 (5 bases each). The germline CDR1 and CDR2 sequences are SGHRS and YFSETQ. The germline V and J ends were trimmed by 4 bases and 1 base, with 11 bases remaining between them. The length of the CDR3 is 14 residues. CDR3 loop: CASSGGPVQETQYF. Written as DNA, the CDR3 is TGCGCCAGCAGCGGGGGACCGGTCCAAGAGACCCAGTACTTC. Using reference TRBV5-1 and TRBJ2-5 for the parts outside the CDR3, the full variable domain is KAGVTQTPRYLIKTRGQQVTLSCSPISGHRSVSWYQQTPGQGLQFLFEYFSETQRNKGNFPGRFSGRQFSNSRSEMNVSTLELGDSALYLCASSGGPVQETQYFGPGTRLLVL.

The chain carries TRBV27 and TRBJ1-2; tentatively, D is TRBD1 (6 bases). Germline assignment: CDR1 MNHEY and CDR2 SMNVEV (reference sequence). The CDR3 loop spans 15 amino acids. V lost 5 bases to trimming and J lost 3 bases, with 16 bases between them. The DNA of the CDR3 is TGTGCCAGCAGTACCACGATACAGGGATACTATGGCTACACCTTC. Protein: CASSTTIQGYYGYTF.

This clonotype was seen a handful of times. The rearrangement joins TRBV20-1 to TRBJ2-7, with 10 bases fitting TRBD2. The ends lost 4 bases at V and 5 bases at J; junction bases unmatched: 11. This CDR3 spans 15 amino acids. The germline V gene has CDR1 DFQATT and CDR2 SNEGSKA (reference sequence). The CDR3 spells CSAKSPSGSTHEQYF. CDR3 nucleotides: TGCAGTGCTAAATCCCCTAGCGGGAGTACCCACGAGCAGTACTTC.

In the case of this clonotype: A single base separates this from a much larger clone, so it may be a read error. The genes are TRBV20-1 and TRBJ2-1, with D tentatively TRBD1 (6 bases). The germline V gene has CDR1 DFQATT and CDR2 SNEGSKA (reference sequence). The length of the CDR3 is 15 residues. The CDR3 nucleotides are TGCAGGGCTATAAACAGGGCGAGCTCCTACAATGAGCAGTTCTTC. This gives the protein CRAINRASSYNEQFF.

This clonotype was recorded a few times. The chain uses TRBV6-1 and TRBJ2-7; perhaps TRBD2 as D (5 bases). The CDR3 spans 13 residues. Germline CDR1 MNHNS, CDR2 SASEGT. Trimming removed 5 bases at V and 3 bases at J, with 11 bases between. CDR3 DNA sequence: TGTGCCAGCAGTTCGGACGGACTCTACGAGCAGTACTTC. Translation: CASSSDGLYEQYF.

This clonotype appeared many times. J is TRBJ2-3 and V is TRBV7-3, with 14 nucleotides matching TRBD2. Germline CDR1 is SGHTA and CDR2 is FQGTGA. Unmatched junction bases numbered 3, after V lost 4 bases and J lost 3 bases. This CDR3 contains 16 residues. CDR3 in amino acids: CASSSRLAGGTDTQYF. The CDR3 DNA is TGTGCCAGCAGCTCGAGACTAGCGGGAGGGACAGATACGCAGTATTTT.

A few counts support this clonotype. This sequence joins TRBV6-2 or TRBV6-3 and TRBJ1-1; D ambiguous. V was pared by 6 bases and J by 1 base, with 15 bases between. This CDR3 is built from 15 residues. The germline V gene encodes CDR1 MNHEY and CDR2 SVGEGT. CDR3: CASRVSRLGNTEAFF. In nucleotides, the CDR3 is TGTGCCAGCAGGGTATCCAGGCTCGGGAACACTGAAGCTTTCTTT.

This clonotype was picked up a small number of times. The V call is TRBV2, the J call TRBJ2-2; a possible D gene is TRBD1 (6 bases). The germline V gene has CDR1 SNHLY and CDR2 FYNNEI. The CDR3 spans 18 residues. The V gene lost 4 bases and the J gene lost 6 bases, with 24 bases spanning the gap. Written as DNA, the CDR3 is TGTGCCAGCAGTGCGGCCGGCATGGCAGGGGCCCTCGCCGGGGAGCTGTTTTTT. Its protein product is CASSAAGMAGALAGELFF.

This clonotype was picked up many times. The rearrangement uses TRBV7-6 and TRBJ2-5; perhaps TRBD1 as D (5 bases). The length of the CDR3 is 13 residues. CDR1 is SGHVS, CDR2 FNYEAQ, per germline. The V gene lost 1 base and the J gene lost 4 bases, with 7 bases spanning the gap. CDR3 DNA sequence: TGTGCCAGCAGCTTAGGGGGCAGAGAGACCCAGTACTTC. Translation: CASSLGGRETQYF.

This clonotype appeared many times. The J gene is TRBJ2-5, the V gene TRBV15; D unresolved. V gave up 0 bases and J gave up 5 bases, with 7 bases separating them. The CDR3 is made up of 13 amino acids. Per the germline V gene, CDR1 is LNHNV and CDR2 is YYDKDF (reference sequence). The CDR3 protein is CATSREVGETQYF. The CDR3 DNA reads as TGTGCCACCAGCAGAGAAGTGGGGGAGACCCAGTACTTC.

This clonotype showed up many times. The CDR3 here is CGGGRHSNQPQHF. The CDR3 DNA reads TGCGGGGGCGGCCGCCATAGCAATCAGCCCCAGCATTTT. The chain combines TRBV20-1 with TRBJ1-5; a weak D match, TRBD1 (6 bases). CDR1 and CDR2 from the germline V gene are DFQATT and SNEGSKA (reference sequence). The CDR3 consists of 13 residues.

This clonotype was detected only a few times. The chain carries TRBV29-1 and TRBJ2-1, with D unclear. V was cut by 5 bases and J by 3 bases, with 14 bases left in between. The CDR3 totals 14 residues. Germline CDR1 reads SQVTM; CDR2 reads ANQGSEA. DNA of the CDR3: TGCAGCGTTCTCAACCACGCCAACTACAATGAGCAGTTCTTC. Protein sequence: CSVLNHANYNEQFF.

This clonotype has a count of ten or more. The rearrangement joins TRBV19 to TRBJ1-5; no definite D call. V was pared by 1 base and J by 4 bases, with 14 bases between. This CDR3 has 16 residues. Per the germline V gene, CDR1 is LNHDA and CDR2 is SQIVND (reference sequence). CDR3 DNA sequence: TGTGCCAGTAGTATAGGCGTCAGTGGACGGAATCAGCCCCAGCATTTT. Amino acids: CASSIGVSGRNQPQHF.

In its sample, this clonotype was seen a few times. The DNA of the CDR3 is TGTGCCAGCAGTGTGTGGGCCTCCTACAATGAGCAGTTCTTC. It yields the protein CASSVWASYNEQFF. The genes are TRBV2 and TRBJ2-1; D is unresolved. CDR3 length: 14 residues. Trimming took 4 bases from V and 0 from J, leaving 7 bases between them. CDR1 and CDR2 (germline): SNHLY, FYNNEI.

This clonotype was seen at least ten times. The V gene is TRBV28, the J gene TRBJ2-3, with TRBD2 identical over 10 bases. With V trimmed by 8 bases and J by 2 bases, 13 bases remained unmatched. The CDR3 has 17 amino acids. Germline CDR1 is MDHEN and CDR2 is SYDVKM. This CDR3 is CASRRNLAGAHTDTQYF. DNA of the CDR3: TGTGCCAGCCGTAGGAACCTAGCGGGAGCACACACAGATACGCAGTATTTT.

The chain is built from TRBV9 and TRBJ1-3; D uncertain. The CDR3 is 15 amino acids. Germline V gene data show CDR1 as SGDLS and CDR2 as YYNGEE. Trimming removed 1 base at V and 0 bases at J, with 8 bases between. CDR3 protein: CASSVSSYSGNTIYF. In DNA, the CDR3 is TGTGCCAGCAGCGTAAGCTCTTACTCTGGAAACACCATATATTTT.

A few counts support this clonotype. The J gene is TRBJ2-1, the V gene TRBV11-2; 10 bases fit TRBD2. V dropped 8 bases and J dropped 7; count of bases not matched to a gene: 14. Germline-derived CDR1 and CDR2 are SGHAT and FQNNGV. This CDR3 has 16 amino acids. Here the CDR3 reads CASWRASGSSKNEQFF. The CDR3 nucleotides are TGTGCCAGCTGGAGGGCTAGCGGGAGTTCGAAAAATGAGCAGTTCTTC.

This clonotype came up a few times. V gene TRBV10-2 combines with J gene TRBJ2-1, with 12 bases aligning to TRBD2. CDR3 length: 15 amino acids. CDR1 and CDR2 from the germline V gene are WSHSY and SAAADI. The J segment lost 10 bases and the V segment lost 3 bases, leaving 7 bases of the junction unmatched. CDR3 residues: CASSDSSGRAWEQFF. Here the CDR3 DNA reads TGCGCCAGCAGTGACTCTAGCGGGAGGGCCTGGGAGCAGTTCTTC.